This TCR beta chain comes out of a study of T cells in Graves' hyperthyroidism and ophthalmopathy (dated by TCRdb to 2018 to 2020). Some background on the complete study: Peripheral blood samples were taken at the time of initial diagnosis, prior to any treatment. To identify distinguishing TCR V-J signatures, a discovery cohort of roughly 100 patients was used, comprising roughly 45 with Graves' ophthalmopathy and around 57 with stable Graves' hyperthyroidism. Prospective prediction of ophthalmopathy was tested in an independent validation cohort consisting of 18 to 20 hyperthyroidism patients and around 16 patients who later progressed to ophthalmopathy. The 100 discovery patients were divided at random into training and test sets in a 7:3 ratio. The study also compared thyroid tissue and blood T-cell repertoires from several Graves' hyperthyroidism patients. After blood sampling, hyperthyroidism patients were treated with methimazole at a starting dose of 30 mg daily, and ophthalmopathy patients were treated with high-dose intravenous methylprednisolone. According to the paper, TCR Vbeta CDR3 sequencing was carried out on about 140 peripheral blood samples, which came from under 50 ophthalmopathy, 80 or so hyperthyroidism and roughly 17 progressor patients. What the authors observed across the whole study: A 13 V-J signature model separated ophthalmopathy from stable hyperthyroidism, with 87.88% sensitivity and around 84% specificity in cross-validation and 80%/75% in testing. No statistical method was used to fix the sample size in advance, and group allocation was not hidden from the investigators. Most expanded thyroid clonotypes (frequency above 0.001) were also found in blood, which suggests that blood repertoires may mirror thyroid immune responses. In validation, the model predicted progression to ophthalmopathy a median of around 6.5 months before onset, with over 60% sensitivity and about 75% specificity.

This clonotype was recorded at least ten times. Its antigen target is currently unknown. Base qualities are not at hand, and no much larger clone is one base apart. The CDR3 goes from the cysteine to the phenylalanine over 13 residues. The sequence is cut down to CDR3 DNA, 39 bases in frame from base 1. The germline V gene supplies CDR1 SGHTA and CDR2 FQGNSA. Trimming removed 5 bases from V and 5 bases from J, leaving 13 bases between the germline ends. In the ophthalmopathy patients, disease was moderately to severely active, with a Clinical Activity Score of 3 or more, a NOSPECS grade of 4 or more, and a duration of less than 3 months. Exclusion was applied to patients with uncontrolled infections, other autoimmune diseases, pregnancy or lactation. Diagnoses were established on the basis of clinical symptoms, serum thyroxine and TRAb, thyroid ultrasound, and orbital computed tomography. PBMCs were isolated from approximately 10 ml of fresh peripheral blood by Ficoll-Paque density gradient centrifugation. Total RNA was extracted using Trizol reagent, and RNA quality was assessed on an Agilent 2100 Bioanalyzer.

The TCR beta CDR3 regions were amplified from RNA transcripts. The first round of RT-PCR for the TCR CDR3 was performed with the HTBI primer set and the Qiagen OneStep RT-PCR kit. A second multiplex PCR round built the libraries, followed by size selection and purification. Paired-end sequencing of the libraries was performed with 100 bp reads on an Illumina HiSeq2000. The original pipeline was this. SOAPnuke was used to process the raw data, throwing out any read that contained adapters or uncalled bases, had a mean Phred below 15, or lacked an exact constant-primer or identifier match. High-quality paired reads were merged using COPE v1.2.5, and each unique nucleotide sequence was defined as a clonotype. Clonotypes were aligned to IMGT TRBV, TRBD and TRBJ reference segments using MiTCR v1.1. The analysis included only V-J combinations with a frequency above 0.0001, which together covered 99% to 99.2% of the repertoires. The TCS score was defined as the ratio of F50 (clonal expansion) to E x V (chaos), calculated using BLOSUM62-based TCRdist between CDR3 peptides within each V-J. Welch's t-statistics and random forest reduced fewer than 600 V-J features to 13, which were used in a naive Bayes classifier (R e1071). In-frame beta chains were kept once TCRdb had trimmed the public reads at Q25 with fastp and called clones with MiXCR. Rows with a matching CDR3 protein are joined into one entry that keeps the most common DNA and genes. The V and J calls and clone size come from TCRdb's table, not from the authors' own analysis. Here the sample has some 490,000 distinct CDR3 sequences; about 15% occur a single time. The ten largest clones represent over 25% of the sample.

This chain joins TRBV7-2 to TRBJ2-7, and possibly TRBD2, on 6 matching bases. The sample was blood. This TCR was recovered from a woman in her thirties with Graves' ophthalmopathy. The DNA sequence reads TGTGCCAGCAGCGACCGACTAGACAACGAGCAGTACTTC. It translates to CASSDRLDNEQYF.